The next 32 T cell receptor beta chains were all read from a single sample in a study of blood T cell repertoires in COVID-19. Assay: immunoSEQ multiplex PCR; the TCRdb copy retains only in-frame clones and omits some. The sample consists of about 270,000 clones, around 93% of them appearing once. Sequences were obtained from PBMCs or T cells enriched from blood (not recorded which). Receptor source: a man in his forties or fifties who had been exposed to COVID-19.

The V and J genes are TRBV2 and TRBJ2-1; 8 nucleotides align to TRBD1. V was pared by 6 bases and J by 7 bases, with 8 bases of the junction left unmatched. The CDR3 has 14 amino acids. CDR1 is SNHLY, CDR2 FYNNEI, per germline. Here the CDR3 reads CASSPGQGVNEQFF. The CDR3 nucleotides are TGTGCCAGCAGCCCAGGACAGGGAGTAAATGAGCAGTTCTTC.

This rearrangement joins TRBV19 to TRBJ2-1, with D possibly being TRBD2 (6 bases). In germline, CDR1 is LNHDA, CDR2 SQIVND (reference sequence). V was pared by 10 bases and J by 12 bases, with 25 bases between. CDR3 length: 14 residues. In DNA, the CDR3 is TGTGCCACCCAATCCAAGGAAGGACTACGTAGGCAGTTCTTC. Translated, it gives CATQSKEGLRRQFF.

The rearrangement uses TRBV2 and TRBJ2-3; TRBD2 matches at 11 bases. CDR3 length equals 16 residues. From germline, CDR1 is SNHLY and CDR2 FYNNEI. With V trimmed by 5 bases and J by 2 bases, 6 bases remained unmatched. CDR3 coding DNA: TGTGCCAGCAGTAGGGGACTAGCGGAGATCACAGATACGCAGTATTTT. Encoded protein: CASSRGLAEITDTQYF.

The V call is TRBV6-1, the J call TRBJ2-2; possibly TRBD2 for D (6 bases). This CDR3 has 15 residues. Trimming took off 1 base at V and 4 bases at J, with 10 bases between the two ends. Per germline, CDR1 MNHNS and CDR2 SASEGT. The CDR3 DNA is TGTGCCAGCAGTGAAGGCGGGGTTGCCACCGGGGAGCTGTTTTTT. Its protein product is CASSEGGVATGELFF.

This chain joins TRBV30 and TRBJ2-7; TRBD1 agrees at 7 bases. With V trimmed by 0 bases and J by 4 bases, 3 bases remained unmatched. This CDR3 is built from 13 residues. Germline lookup yields CDR1 GTSNPN and CDR2 SVGIG (reference sequence). The CDR3 here is CAWSVQGTYEQYF. DNA for the CDR3: TGTGCCTGGAGTGTACAGGGGACGTACGAGCAGTACTTC.

The CDR3 reads CASSYSRSSYNSPLHF. DNA of the CDR3: TGTGCCAGCAGTTACTCTCGCAGCTCCTATAATTCACCCCTCCACTTT. J is TRBJ1-6 and V is TRBV6-2 or TRBV6-3; D gene uncertain. CDR3 length equals 16 residues. Germline values: CDR1 MNHEY, CDR2 SVGEGT. Trimming stripped 0 bases from V and 0 bases from J, with 6 bases between.

This rearrangement joins TRBV14 to TRBJ1-3; no clear D gene. The ends were cut back, 1 base at V and 0 bases at J, with 7 bases in the middle. This CDR3 contains 15 residues. The V gene's germline CDR1 is SGHDN and CDR2 FVKESK. The CDR3 DNA is TGTGCCAGCAGCCAAGGAACAGACTCTGGAAACACCATATATTTT. Translated, it gives CASSQGTDSGNTIYF.

This clone was found once. The rearrangement links TRBV7-9 to TRBJ2-1; 8 bases fit TRBD1. The CDR3 has 12 residues. V lost 4 bases to trimming and J lost 10 bases; unmatched junction nucleotides: 3. Germline V lookup: CDR1 SEHNR, CDR2 FQNEAQ (reference sequence). The CDR3 coding sequence is TGTGCCAGCAGCTCAACAGGGGGGGAGCAGTTCTTC. Its translation is CASSSTGGEQFF.

The rearrangement joins TRBV7-6 to TRBJ2-5, with 9 bases fitting TRBD2. The trim removed 1 base at V and 5 bases at J, leaving 8 bases unmatched. This CDR3 comprises 16 residues. Germline CDR1 and CDR2: SGHVS and FNYEAQ. CDR3: CASSLVPSGDVETQYF. The CDR3 DNA sequence: TGTGCCAGCAGCTTAGTTCCTAGCGGGGACGTGGAGACCCAGTACTTC. Full variable domain (rest looked up from reference TRBV7-6 and TRBJ2-5): GAGVSQSPRYKVTKRGQDVALRCDPISGHVSLYWYRQALGQGPEFLTYFNYEAQQDKSGLPNDRFSAERPEGSISTLTIQRTEQRDSAMYRCASSLVPSGDVETQYFGPGTRLLVL.

This clone was seen a few times. The chain uses TRBV27 and TRBJ2-5; weak D call: TRBD1 (7 bases). CDR3 length: 14 amino acids. Trimming left V 5 bases short and J 1 base short, with 11 bases between. CDR1 is MNHEY and CDR2 is SMNVEV in the germline V gene (reference sequence). As DNA, the CDR3 is TGTGCCAGCAGTCTTCAGGGGGGCCAAGAGACCCAGTACTTC. Its protein is CASSLQGGQETQYF.

V gene TRBV7-9 combines with J gene TRBJ1-2, with D possibly matching TRBD1 (6 bases). V gave up 5 bases and J gave up 0 bases, with 13 bases separating them. Germline assignment: CDR1 SEHNR and CDR2 FQNEAQ (reference sequence). CDR3 length equals 15 residues. CDR3 protein: CASSTQDRANYGYTF. Written as DNA, the CDR3 is TGTGCCAGCAGCACACAGGACAGAGCTAACTATGGCTACACCTTC.

The chain joins TRBV28 to TRBJ1-3; D unclear. This CDR3 region has 15 residues. Germline CDR1 and CDR2: MDHEN and SYDVKM. The V end was cut by 6 bases, the J end by 8 bases, with 20 bases between. In DNA, the CDR3 is TGTGCCAGCAGCCTGCCTGCAGGTCTTCAGTACACCATATATTTT. This gives the protein CASSLPAGLQYTIYF.

The rearrangement links TRBV5-1 to TRBJ2-7; TRBD2 matches 7 bases. Germline V gene data show CDR1 as SGHRS and CDR2 as YFSETQ. The V segment lost 0 bases and the J segment 4 bases; nucleotides outside the gene matches: 7. The CDR3 spans 15 residues. In DNA, the CDR3 is TGCGCCAGCAGCTTGGGGTGGCGGGAGTCGTACGAGCAGTACTTC. The encoded protein is CASSLGWRESYEQYF.

The CDR3 coding sequence is TGTGCCAGCAGCCGTCGAGCGGGAGGGCCCTACGAGCAGTACTTC. As protein: CASSRRAGGPYEQYF. This chain uses TRBV6-5 with TRBJ2-7; TRBD2 agrees at 10 bases. Germline-derived CDR1 and CDR2 are MNHEY and SVGAGI. The CDR3 is 15 residues long. With V trimmed by 6 bases and J by 2 bases, 7 bases remained unmatched.

This clone showed up just once. The V and J genes are TRBV6-5 and TRBJ1-6; possible D gene TRBD1, 6 bases. The germline CDR1 and CDR2 sequences are MNHEY and SVGAGI. The CDR3 contains 15 residues. V was shortened by 0 bases and J by 10 bases, with 13 bases between the two germline ends. CDR3 sequence reads: CASSYSGGRGSPLHF. In nucleotides, the CDR3 is TGTGCCAGCAGTTACTCGGGGGGGCGAGGGTCACCCCTCCACTTT.

The table lists this clone with a few counts. This chain connects TRBV6-4 to TRBJ2-3; the match to TRBD2 covers 9 bases. The ends lost 5 bases at V and 4 bases at J; junction bases unmatched: 4. Germline V gene lookup returns CDR1 MRHNA and CDR2 SNTAGT. The CDR3 has 14 amino acids. Written as DNA, the CDR3 is TGTGCCAGCAGTAAAGTAGCGGGAGCAGATACGCAGTATTTT. It is translated as CASSKVAGADTQYF.

The chain uses TRBV7-9 and TRBJ1-3; no clear D gene. Germline assignment: CDR1 SEHNR and CDR2 FQNEAQ (reference sequence). V gave up 4 bases and J gave up 4 bases, with 14 bases separating them. The CDR3 contains 15 residues. CDR3 protein: CASSSPRGLGNTIYF. The CDR3 coding sequence is TGTGCCAGCAGCTCCCCCCGCGGGTTAGGAAACACCATATATTTT.

This sequence joins TRBV10-3 and TRBJ2-1; 9 positions agree with TRBD2. This CDR3 spans 15 amino acids. V dropped 6 bases and J dropped 6; count of bases not matched to a gene: 9. From germline, CDR1 is ENHRY and CDR2 SYGVKD. The CDR3 loop reads CAIRAGTSPGNEQFF. The CDR3 DNA reads as TGTGCCATCAGAGCCGGGACTAGCCCAGGCAATGAGCAGTTCTTC.

The rearrangement joins TRBV15 to TRBJ1-5; 8 positions agree with TRBD1. The ends lost 5 bases at V and 5 bases at J; junction bases unmatched: 8. Looked up from germline, CDR1 is LNHNV and CDR2 is YYDKDF (reference sequence). The CDR3 extends over 15 amino acids. The CDR3 nucleotides are TGTGCCACCAGCTATTCGGACAGGGAGGATCAGCCCCAGCATTTT. Protein product: CATSYSDREDQPQHF.

This chain connects TRBV3-1 (or the pseudogene TRBV3-2) to TRBJ2-1, with 8 bases aligning to TRBD2. Trimming removed 3 bases from V and 8 bases from J; junction bases left unmatched: 12. This CDR3 has 16 residues. Germline CDR1 LGHDT, CDR2 YNNKEL (reference sequence). The CDR3 spells CASSQPGVAGRDEQFF. The CDR3 nucleotides are TGTGCCAGCAGCCAGCCGGGGGTAGCGGGGCGGGATGAGCAGTTCTTC.

CDR3: CASSQAPGLAGVEQFF. The DNA of the CDR3 is TGCGCCAGCAGCCAAGCACCGGGACTAGCGGGAGTGGAGCAGTTCTTC. The J gene is TRBJ2-1, the V gene TRBV4-1; the match to TRBD2 covers 14 bases. V lost 1 base and J lost 10; bases outside the gene matches: 6. The germline V gene has CDR1 MGHRA and CDR2 YSYEKL. CDR3 length: 16 residues.

The chain joins TRBV2 to TRBJ2-7; possible D gene TRBD2, 5 bases. This CDR3 has 21 amino acids. The V end lost 4 bases, the J end lost 7 bases, and 38 bases lay between the germline ends. Germline lookup yields CDR1 SNHLY and CDR2 FYNNEI. CDR3 DNA sequence: TGTGCCAGCAGTGGGAATAGGAACACCCTACATCATGAGGGTTTTTCAAGTGAGCAGTACTTC. Translated, it gives CASSGNRNTLHHEGFSSEQYF.

The V and J genes are TRBV5-1 and TRBJ2-2, with D maybe TRBD1 (6 bases). The V gene lost 5 bases and the J gene lost 2 bases, with 10 bases spanning the gap. Germline CDR1 reads SGHRS; CDR2 reads YFSETQ. The CDR3 covers 14 residues. The DNA of the CDR3 is TGCGCCAGCAGTCAGGGGAAAAACACCGGGGAGCTGTTTTTT. This translates into CASSQGKNTGELFF. The whole variable domain, remainder taken from reference TRBV5-1 and TRBJ2-2, is KAGVTQTPRYLIKTRGQQVTLSCSPISGHRSVSWYQQTPGQGLQFLFEYFSETQRNKGNFPGRFSGRQFSNSRSEMNVSTLELGDSALYLCASSQGKNTGELFFGEGSRLTVL.

The V call is TRBV7-3, the J call TRBJ2-1; D remains unclear. Germline assignment: CDR1 SGHTA and CDR2 FQGTGA. The V gene lost 2 bases and the J gene lost 0 bases, with 8 bases spanning the gap. The CDR3 runs to 15 residues. The CDR3 DNA sequence: TGTGCCAGCAGCTTAGGAGCGTTCTCCTACAATGAGCAGTTCTTC. This codes for CASSLGAFSYNEQFF.

The chain uses TRBV4-1 and TRBJ2-1; 10 nucleotides line up with TRBD2. This CDR3 spans 15 amino acids. Germline V gene sequence: CDR1 MGHRA, CDR2 YSYEKL. The V segment lost 5 bases and the J segment 5 bases; nucleotides outside the gene matches: 6. The CDR3 DNA follows: TGCGCCAGCAGCATAATAGCGGGAGGCGACAATGAGCAGTTCTTC. Translating it yields CASSIIAGGDNEQFF.

To note about this clone: This same CDR3 is encoded by further DNA sequences in the sample. V gene TRBV3-1 (or the pseudogene TRBV3-2) combines with J gene TRBJ1-1, with D hard to call. Germline V gene data show CDR1 as LGHDT and CDR2 as YNNKEL (reference sequence). V lost 1 base, J lost 1 base, and 7 bases lay in between. The CDR3 has 14 amino acids. The CDR3: CASSQVRGNTEAFF. CDR3 coding DNA: TGTGCCAGCAGCCAAGTCCGGGGGAACACTGAAGCTTTCTTT.

The rearrangement uses TRBV6-5 and TRBJ1-2, with TRBD1 as a possible D gene (5 bases). Germline CDR1 reads MNHEY; CDR2 reads SVGAGI. This CDR3 region has 14 residues. V gave up 6 bases and J gave up 3 bases, with 14 bases separating them. This CDR3 is CASRRPGVDYGYTF. CDR3 coding DNA: TGTGCCAGCAGACGCCCGGGGGTTGACTATGGCTACACCTTC.

The V call is TRBV6-5, the J call TRBJ2-2; D possibly corresponds to TRBD1 (5 bases). Trimming pared 4 bases from V and 6 bases from J, leaving 6 bases between. The CDR3 has 12 amino acids. Germline-derived CDR1 and CDR2 are MNHEY and SVGAGI. The chain's CDR3 is CASSSGSGELFF. For the CDR3, the DNA is TGTGCCAGCAGTTCAGGGTCCGGGGAGCTGTTTTTT.

This rearrangement joins TRBV6-1 to TRBJ1-2, with D unclear. Germline V gene lookup returns CDR1 MNHNS and CDR2 SASEGT. The V end was cut by 6 bases, the J end by 7 bases, with 12 bases between. This CDR3 contains 12 residues. Written as DNA, the CDR3 is TGTGCCAGCAGGAGGGATAAAGCTGGCTACACCTTC. Amino acid sequence: CASRRDKAGYTF.

The chain is built from TRBV29-1 and TRBJ2-7, with 7 bases fitting TRBD2. The germline CDR1 and CDR2 sequences are SQVTM and ANQGSEA. Trimming cost V 3 bases and J 6 bases; bases outside gene matches: 11. The CDR3 spans 14 residues. The CDR3 DNA follows: TGCAGCGTTGAGTTGGTGGCGGGAGTTGGCGAGCAGTACTTC. Its protein is CSVELVAGVGEQYF.

J is TRBJ2-1 and V is TRBV5-4; possibly TRBD1 for D (5 bases). Trimming left V 0 bases short and J 10 bases short, with 8 bases between. CDR3 length: 12 residues. The germline CDR1 and CDR2 sequences are SGHNT and YYREEE (reference sequence). CDR3 DNA: TGTGCCAGCAGCTTGGACCAGGGAGAGCAGTTCTTC. This translates into CASSLDQGEQFF.

The chain uses TRBV30 and TRBJ1-3; D is unclear. Deletions cut 6 bases from V and 7 bases from J, with 13 bases between. This CDR3 has 12 residues. CDR1 is GTSNPN and CDR2 is SVGIG in the germline V gene (reference sequence). The CDR3 bases are TGTGCCTGCACAACCCCTGATAACACCATATATTTT. Protein: CACTTPDNTIYF.